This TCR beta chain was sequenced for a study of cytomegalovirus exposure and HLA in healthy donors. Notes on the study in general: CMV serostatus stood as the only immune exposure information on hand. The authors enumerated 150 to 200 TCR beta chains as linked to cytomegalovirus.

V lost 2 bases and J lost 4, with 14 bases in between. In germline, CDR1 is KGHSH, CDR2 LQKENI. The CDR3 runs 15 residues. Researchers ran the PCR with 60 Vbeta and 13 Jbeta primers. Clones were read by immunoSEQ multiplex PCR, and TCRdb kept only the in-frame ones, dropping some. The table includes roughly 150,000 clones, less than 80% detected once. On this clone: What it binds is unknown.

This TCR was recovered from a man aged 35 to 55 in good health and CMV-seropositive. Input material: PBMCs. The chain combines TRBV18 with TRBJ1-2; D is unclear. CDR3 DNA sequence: TGTGCCAGCTCACCAATGAAAGCACCTTCCTATGGCTACACCTTC. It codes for CASSPMKAPSYGYTF.